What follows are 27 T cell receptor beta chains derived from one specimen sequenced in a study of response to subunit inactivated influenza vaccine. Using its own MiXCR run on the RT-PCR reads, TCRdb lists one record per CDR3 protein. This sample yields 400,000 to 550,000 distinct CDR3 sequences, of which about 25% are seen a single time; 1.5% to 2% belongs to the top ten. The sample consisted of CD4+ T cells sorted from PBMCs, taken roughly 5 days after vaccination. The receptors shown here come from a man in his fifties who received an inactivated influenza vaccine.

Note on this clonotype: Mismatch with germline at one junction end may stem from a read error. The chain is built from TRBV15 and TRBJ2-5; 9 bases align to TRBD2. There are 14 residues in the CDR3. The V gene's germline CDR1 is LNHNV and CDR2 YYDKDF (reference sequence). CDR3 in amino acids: CATNRVSGRETQYF. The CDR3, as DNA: TGTGCCACCAACAGAGTTAGCGGGAGAGAGACCCAGTACTTC. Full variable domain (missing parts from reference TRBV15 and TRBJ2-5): DAMVIQNPRYQVTQFGKPVTLSCSQTLNHNVMYWYQQKSSQAPKLLFHYYDKDFNNEADTPDNFQSRRPNTSFCFLDIRSPGLGDTAMYLCATNRVSGRETQYFGPGTRLLVL.

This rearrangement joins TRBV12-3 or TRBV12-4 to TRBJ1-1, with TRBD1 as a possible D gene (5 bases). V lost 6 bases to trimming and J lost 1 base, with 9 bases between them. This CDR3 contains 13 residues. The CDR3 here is CASRLTANTEAFF. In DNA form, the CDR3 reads TGTGCCAGCAGACTGACAGCGAACACTGAAGCTTTCTTT.

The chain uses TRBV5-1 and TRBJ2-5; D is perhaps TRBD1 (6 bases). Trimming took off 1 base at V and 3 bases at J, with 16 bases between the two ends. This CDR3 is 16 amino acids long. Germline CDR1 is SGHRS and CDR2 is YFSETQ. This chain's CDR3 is CASSLTLRDTEETQYF. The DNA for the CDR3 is TGCGCCAGCAGCTTGACACTCCGGGACACAGAAGAGACCCAGTACTTC. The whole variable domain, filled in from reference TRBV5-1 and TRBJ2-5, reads KAGVTQTPRYLIKTRGQQVTLSCSPISGHRSVSWYQQTPGQGLQFLFEYFSETQRNKGNFPGRFSGRQFSNSRSEMNVSTLELGDSALYLCASSLTLRDTEETQYFGPGTRLLVL.

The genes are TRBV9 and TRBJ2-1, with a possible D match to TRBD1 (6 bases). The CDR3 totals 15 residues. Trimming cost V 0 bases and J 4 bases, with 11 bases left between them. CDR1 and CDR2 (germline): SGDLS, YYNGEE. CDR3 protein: CASSVAPQGYNEQFF. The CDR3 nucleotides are TGTGCCAGCAGCGTAGCTCCACAGGGATACAATGAGCAGTTCTTC.

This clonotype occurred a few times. The CDR3 reads CSVRDTLQETQYF. CDR3 nucleotide sequence: TGCAGCGTCCGAGACACCCTCCAAGAGACCCAGTACTTC. The chain joins TRBV29-1 to TRBJ2-5; D unclear. CDR3 length: 13 residues. CDR1 is SQVTM, CDR2 ANQGSEA, per germline. The V end lost 6 bases, the J end lost 1 base, and 12 bases lay between the germline ends.

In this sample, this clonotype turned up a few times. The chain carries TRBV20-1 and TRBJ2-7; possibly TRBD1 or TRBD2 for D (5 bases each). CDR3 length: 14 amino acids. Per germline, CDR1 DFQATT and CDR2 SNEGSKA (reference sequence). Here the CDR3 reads CRLNRDGTAYEQYF. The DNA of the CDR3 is TGCAGGCTAAACCGGGACGGTACAGCCTACGAGCAGTACTTC.

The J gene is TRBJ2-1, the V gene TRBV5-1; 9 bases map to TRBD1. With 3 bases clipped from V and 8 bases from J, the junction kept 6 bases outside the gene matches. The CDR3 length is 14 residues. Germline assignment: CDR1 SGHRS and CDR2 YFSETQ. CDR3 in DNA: TGCGCCAGCAGCTGGGACAGGGACGAGGATGAGCAGTTCTTC. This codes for CASSWDRDEDEQFF.

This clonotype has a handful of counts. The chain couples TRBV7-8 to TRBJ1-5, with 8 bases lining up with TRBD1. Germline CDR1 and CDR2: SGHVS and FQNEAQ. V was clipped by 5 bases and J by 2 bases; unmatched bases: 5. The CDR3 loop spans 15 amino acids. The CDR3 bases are TGTGCCAGCAGCGACTCGACAGGGGGCAATCAGCCCCAGCATTTT. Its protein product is CASSDSTGGNQPQHF. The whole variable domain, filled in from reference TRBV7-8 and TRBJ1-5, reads GAGVSQSPRYKVAKRGQDVALRCDPISGHVSLFWYQQALGQGPEFLTYFQNEAQLDKSGLPSDRFFAERPEGSVSTLKIQRTQQEDSAVYLCASSDSTGGNQPQHFGDGTRLSIL.

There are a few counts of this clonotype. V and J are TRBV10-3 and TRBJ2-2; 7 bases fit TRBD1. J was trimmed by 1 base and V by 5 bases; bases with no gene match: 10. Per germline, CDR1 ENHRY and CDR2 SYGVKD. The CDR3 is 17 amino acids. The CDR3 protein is CAISTKRDSGNTGELFF. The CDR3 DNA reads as TGTGCCATCAGTACGAAACGGGACAGCGGGAACACCGGGGAGCTGTTTTTT.

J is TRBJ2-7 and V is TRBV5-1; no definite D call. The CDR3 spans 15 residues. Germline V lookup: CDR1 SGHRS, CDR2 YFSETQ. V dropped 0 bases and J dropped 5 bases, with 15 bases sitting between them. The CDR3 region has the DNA TGCGCCAGCAGCTTGGGAATCGCCGTTGGGAACGAGCAGTACTTC. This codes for CASSLGIAVGNEQYF.

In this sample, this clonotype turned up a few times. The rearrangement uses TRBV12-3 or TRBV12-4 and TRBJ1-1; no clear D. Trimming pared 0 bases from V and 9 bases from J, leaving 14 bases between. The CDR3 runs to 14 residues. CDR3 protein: CASSLARVRAQAFF. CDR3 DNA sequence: TGTGCCAGCAGTTTAGCGCGGGTAAGGGCACAAGCTTTCTTT.

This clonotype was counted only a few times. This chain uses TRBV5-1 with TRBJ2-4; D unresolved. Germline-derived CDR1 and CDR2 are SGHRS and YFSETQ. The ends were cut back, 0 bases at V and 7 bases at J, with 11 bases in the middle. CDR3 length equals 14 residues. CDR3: CASSLAPDNNIQYF. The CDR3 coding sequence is TGCGCCAGCAGCTTGGCCCCCGACAACAACATTCAGTACTTC.

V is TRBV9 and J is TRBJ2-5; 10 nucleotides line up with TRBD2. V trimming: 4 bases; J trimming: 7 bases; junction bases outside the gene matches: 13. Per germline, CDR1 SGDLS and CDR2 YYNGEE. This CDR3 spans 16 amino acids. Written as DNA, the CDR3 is TGTGCCAGCAGCACGTCGGCTAGCGGGGGTTTCGTGACCCAGTACTTC. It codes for CASSTSASGGFVTQYF.

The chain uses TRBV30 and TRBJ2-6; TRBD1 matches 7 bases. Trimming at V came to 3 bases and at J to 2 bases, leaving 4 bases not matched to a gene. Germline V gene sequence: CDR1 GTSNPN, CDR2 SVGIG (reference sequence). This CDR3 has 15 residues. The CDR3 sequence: CAWRVTGAGANVLTF. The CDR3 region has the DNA TGTGCCTGGAGAGTTACAGGGGCTGGGGCCAACGTCCTGACTTTC.

CDR3 region: CASSFRIRGAAGELFF. CDR3 nucleotide sequence: TGTGCCAGCAGCTTTCGGATCCGGGGGGCCGCCGGGGAGCTGTTTTTT. The rearrangement links TRBV5-5 to TRBJ2-2; tentative D call: TRBD2 (7 bases). V gave up 2 bases and J gave up 6 bases, with 17 bases separating them. This CDR3 contains 16 residues. Germline loops: CDR1 SGHKS, CDR2 YYEKEE (reference sequence).

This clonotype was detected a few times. CDR3 bases: TGCGCCAGCAGCTGGGCGATGCCCCAAGAGACCCAGTACTTC. Protein product: CASSWAMPQETQYF. The chain joins TRBV5-1 to TRBJ2-5; D uncertain. Germline values: CDR1 SGHRS, CDR2 YFSETQ. This CDR3 has 14 residues. V lost 3 bases, J lost 1 base, and 10 bases lay in between.

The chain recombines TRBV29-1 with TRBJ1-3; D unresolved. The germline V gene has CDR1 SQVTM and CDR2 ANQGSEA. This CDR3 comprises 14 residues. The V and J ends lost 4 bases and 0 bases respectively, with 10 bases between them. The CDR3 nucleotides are TGCAGCGTTGCTAGACCTAACTCTGGAAACACCATATATTTT. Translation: CSVARPNSGNTIYF. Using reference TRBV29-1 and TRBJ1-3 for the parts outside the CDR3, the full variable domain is SAVISQKPSRDICQRGTSLTIQCQVDSQVTMMFWYRQQPGQSLTLIATANQGSEATYESGFVIDKFPISRPNLTFSTLTVSNMSPEDSSIYLCSVARPNSGNTIYFGEGSWLTVV.

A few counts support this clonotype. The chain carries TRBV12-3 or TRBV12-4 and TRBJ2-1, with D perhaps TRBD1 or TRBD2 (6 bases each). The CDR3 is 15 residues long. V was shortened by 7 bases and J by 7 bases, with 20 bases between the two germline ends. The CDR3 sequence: CASTPRLGQGNEQFF. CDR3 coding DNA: TGTGCCAGCACCCCAAGACTAGGGCAGGGGAATGAGCAGTTCTTC.

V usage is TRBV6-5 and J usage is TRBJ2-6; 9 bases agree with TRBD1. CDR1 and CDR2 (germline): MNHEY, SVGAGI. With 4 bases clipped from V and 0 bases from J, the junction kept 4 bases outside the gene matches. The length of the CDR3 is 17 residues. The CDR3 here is CASSSGQGTSGANVLTF. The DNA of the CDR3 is TGTGCCAGCAGTTCTGGACAGGGGACCTCTGGGGCCAACGTCCTGACTTTC.

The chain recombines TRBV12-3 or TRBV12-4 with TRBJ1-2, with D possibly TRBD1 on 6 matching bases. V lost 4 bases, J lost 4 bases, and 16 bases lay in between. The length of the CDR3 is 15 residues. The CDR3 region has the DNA TGTGCCAGCAGTTCATGGCAGGGGCTTGGCTATGGCTACACCTTC. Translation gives CASSSWQGLGYGYTF.

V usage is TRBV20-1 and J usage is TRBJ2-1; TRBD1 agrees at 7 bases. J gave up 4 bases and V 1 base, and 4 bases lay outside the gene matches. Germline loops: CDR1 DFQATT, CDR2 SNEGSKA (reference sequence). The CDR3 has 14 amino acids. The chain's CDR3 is CSARGGTVYNEQFF. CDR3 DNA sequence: TGCAGTGCTAGAGGAGGGACAGTTTACAATGAGCAGTTCTTC.

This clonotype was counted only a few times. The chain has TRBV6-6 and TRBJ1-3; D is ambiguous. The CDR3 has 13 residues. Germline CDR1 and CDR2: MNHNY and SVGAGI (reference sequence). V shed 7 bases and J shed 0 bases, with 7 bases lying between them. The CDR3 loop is CASITGSGNTIYF. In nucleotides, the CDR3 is TGTGCCAGCATAACGGGCTCTGGAAACACCATATATTTT.

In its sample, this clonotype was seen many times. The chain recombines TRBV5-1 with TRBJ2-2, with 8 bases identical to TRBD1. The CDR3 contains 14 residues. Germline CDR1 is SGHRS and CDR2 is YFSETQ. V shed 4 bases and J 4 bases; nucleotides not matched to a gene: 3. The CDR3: CASSGQGFTGELFF. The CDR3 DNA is TGCGCCAGCAGCGGACAGGGATTCACCGGGGAGCTGTTTTTT.

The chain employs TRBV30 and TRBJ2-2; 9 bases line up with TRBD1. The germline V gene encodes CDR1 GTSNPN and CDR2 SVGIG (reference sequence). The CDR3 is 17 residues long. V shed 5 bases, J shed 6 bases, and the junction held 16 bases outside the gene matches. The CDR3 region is CAWSTERTGVFAGELFF. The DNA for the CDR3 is TGTGCCTGGTCGACCGAGCGGACAGGGGTGTTCGCCGGGGAGCTGTTTTTT.

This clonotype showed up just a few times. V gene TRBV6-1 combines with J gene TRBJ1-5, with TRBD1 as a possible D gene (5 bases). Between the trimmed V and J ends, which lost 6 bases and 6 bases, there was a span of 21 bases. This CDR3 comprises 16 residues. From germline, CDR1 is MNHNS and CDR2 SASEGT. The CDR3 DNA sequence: TGTGCCAGCAGCCAGTGGGAAGGGTCTGGGGGTCAGCCCCAGCATTTT. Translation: CASSQWEGSGGQPQHF.

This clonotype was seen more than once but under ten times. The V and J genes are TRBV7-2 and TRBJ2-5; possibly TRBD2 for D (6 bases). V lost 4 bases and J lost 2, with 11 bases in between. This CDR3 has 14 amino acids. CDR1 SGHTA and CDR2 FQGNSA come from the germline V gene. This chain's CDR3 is CASSSGRGQETQYF. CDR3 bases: TGTGCCAGCAGCTCCGGGAGAGGGCAAGAGACCCAGTACTTC.

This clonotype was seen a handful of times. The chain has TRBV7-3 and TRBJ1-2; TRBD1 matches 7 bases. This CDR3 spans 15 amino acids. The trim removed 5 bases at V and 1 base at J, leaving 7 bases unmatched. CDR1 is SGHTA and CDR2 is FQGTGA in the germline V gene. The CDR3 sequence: CASSPSQGLNYGYTF. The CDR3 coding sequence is TGTGCCAGCAGCCCGTCACAGGGGCTTAACTATGGCTACACCTTC.